This passage covers 12 T cell receptor beta chains from one sample sequenced in a study of read filtering for tumor transcriptome and immune sequencing. This library used roughly 400 ng RNA and molecular barcoded adaptors spanning alpha/delta and beta/gamma chains. TCRdb passed the reads through MiXCR, listing each CDR3 protein once. Of about 9,100 distinct CDR3 sequences in the sample, 16% were seen once. Sequencing used a population of CD138-negative cells sorted from bone marrow. The origin of the receptors is a donor aged 40 or over with multiple myeloma.

This clonotype was seen at least ten times. This chain connects TRBV11-1 to TRBJ2-5; 7 nucleotides line up with TRBD1. The CDR3 is 15 amino acids. Germline V gene data show CDR1 as SGHAT and CDR2 as FQDESV (reference sequence). Losses at the gene ends were 0 bases for V and 4 bases for J; bases not matched to a gene: 5. The CDR3 region has the DNA TGTGCCAGCAGCTTAGCGGCGACAGGGACAGAGACCCAGTACTTC. Amino acids: CASSLAATGTETQYF.

This clonotype was seen at least ten times. The V and J genes are TRBV4-2 and TRBJ2-3, with 13 nucleotides matching TRBD2. This CDR3 comprises 21 residues. Trimming took 0 bases from V and 0 from J; bases not matched to a gene: 12. Germline V gene data show CDR1 as LGHNA and CDR2 as YNFKEQ. The DNA for the CDR3 is TGTGCCAGCAGCCAAGAACCTTGGGGGACTAGCGGGACTGCTAGCACAGATACGCAGTATTTT. This translates into CASSQEPWGTSGTASTDTQYF.

This clonotype was seen repeatedly, ten times or more. The chain uses TRBV6-6 and TRBJ2-7, with 14 positions matching TRBD2. Germline CDR1 MNHNY, CDR2 SVGAGI (reference sequence). The CDR3 covers 16 residues. Losses at the gene ends were 6 bases for V and 7 bases for J; bases not matched to a gene: 11. The CDR3 sequence is CASSRIPTSGRVEQYF. Written as DNA, the CDR3 is TGTGCCAGCAGCCGTATTCCGACTAGCGGGAGGGTTGAGCAGTACTTC.

In its sample, this clonotype was seen many times. This sequence joins TRBV20-1 and TRBJ1-4, with D uncertain. V gave up 6 bases and J gave up 3 bases, with 17 bases separating them. CDR3 length: 15 amino acids. Germline V gene sequence: CDR1 DFQATT, CDR2 SNEGSKA (reference sequence). The CDR3 DNA reads as TGCAGTGCCTTCGATACGGTCGTGGCTAATGAAAAACTGTTTTTT. Residues: CSAFDTVVANEKLFF.

Points on this clonotype: A far bigger clonotype differs at one base, so this is likely a read error. The gene calls are TRBV7-3 and TRBJ2-1; TRBD1 matches 11 bases. Germline V gene sequence: CDR1 SGHTA, CDR2 FQGTGA. This CDR3 contains 15 residues. The chain's CDR3 is CAGSDGQGADNEQFF. CDR3 sequence (DNA): TGTGCCGGCAGCGACGGACAGGGGGCGGACAATGAGCAGTTCTTC. Together with reference TRBV7-3 and TRBJ2-1, the CDR3 gives the full variable domain: GAGVSQTPSNKVTEKGKYVELRCDPISGHTALYWYRQSLGQGPEFLIYFQGTGAADDSGLPNDRFFAVRPEGSVSTLKIQRTERGDSAVYLCAGSDGQGADNEQFFGPGTRLTVL.

In regard to this clonotype: A junction end diverges from the germline sequence, so it may reflect a read error. The chain combines TRBV7-3 with TRBJ2-2; 9 bases agree with TRBD2. In germline, CDR1 is SGHTA, CDR2 FQGTGA. The CDR3 contains 16 residues. The CDR3 protein is CASSYTGTSNTRELFF. CDR3 coding DNA: TGTGCCAGCAGCTATACCGGGACTAGCAACACCCGGGAGCTGTTTTTT. The whole variable domain, filled in from reference TRBV7-3 and TRBJ2-2, reads GAGVSQTPSNKVTEKGKYVELRCDPISGHTALYWYRQSLGQGPEFLIYFQGTGAADDSGLPNDRFFAVRPEGSVSTLKIQRTERGDSAVYLCASSYTGTSNTRELFFGEGSRLTVL.

This clonotype was recorded many times. DNA for the CDR3: TGTGCCAGCAGCGGGTCAGGGTATACGCAGTATTTT. Amino acids: CASSGSGYTQYF. The chain links TRBV9 to TRBJ2-3; a weak D match, TRBD1 (5 bases). The CDR3 spans 12 residues. Germline V gives CDR1 SGDLS, CDR2 YYNGEE. V shed 3 bases and J shed 7 bases, with 9 bases lying between them.

This clonotype came up many times. The chain combines TRBV20-1 with TRBJ2-7, with 12 positions matching TRBD2. CDR1 and CDR2 from the germline V gene are DFQATT and SNEGSKA (reference sequence). V shed 5 bases and J 5 bases; nucleotides not matched to a gene: 10. The CDR3 loop spans 15 amino acids. In nucleotides, the CDR3 is TGCAGTGCTGGGGCCCGGACTAGCGGGATCGACGAGCAGTACTTC. The encoded protein is CSAGARTSGIDEQYF.

This clonotype was seen ten or more times. The rearrangement joins TRBV27 to TRBJ1-6; maybe TRBD1 (6 bases). The CDR3 is 15 residues long. Germline values: CDR1 MNHEY, CDR2 SMNVEV (reference sequence). V was clipped by 5 bases and J by 6 bases, with 14 bases between them. The CDR3 DNA reads as TGTGCCAGCAGTCCCCGTAGGGGGTTTAATTCACCCCTCCACTTT. The encoded protein is CASSPRRGFNSPLHF.

A note on this clonotype: This may be a read error, as it is one base from a much larger clone. The V and J genes are TRBV5-1 and TRBJ2-4, with 7 bases matching TRBD1. Germline-derived CDR1 and CDR2 are SGHRS and YFSETQ. There are 15 residues in the CDR3. With 0 bases clipped from V and 7 bases from J, the junction kept 7 bases outside the gene matches. DNA of the CDR3: TGCGCCAGCAGCTTGGAACCAGGGGGTAATAACATTCAGTACTTC. Residues: CASSLEPGGNNIQYF. The full variable domain, rest sourced from reference TRBV5-1 and TRBJ2-4, is KAGVTQTPRYLIKTRGQQVTLSCSPISGHRSVSWYQQTPGQGLQFLFEYFSETQRNKGNFPGRFSGRQFSNSRSEMNVSTLELGDSALYLCASSLEPGGNNIQYFGAGTRLSVL.

This clonotype was observed at least ten times. The chain couples TRBV30 to TRBJ1-2; D gene unclear. CDR1 and CDR2 from the germline V gene are GTSNPN and SVGIG (reference sequence). The CDR3 covers 10 residues. V lost 3 bases, J lost 5 bases, and 4 bases lay in between. The CDR3 coding sequence is TGTGCCTGGAGGGCATATGGCTACACCTTC. Encoded protein: CAWRAYGYTF.

This clonotype was observed many times. This chain links TRBV4-1 with TRBJ2-7; the D is unclear. Germline CDR1 is MGHRA and CDR2 is YSYEKL. The CDR3 sequence is 13 residues long. The germline V and J ends were trimmed by 4 bases and 3 bases, with 10 bases remaining between them. The CDR3 coding sequence is TGCGCCAGCAGCCTCCAGCCGGACTACGAGCAGTACTTC. This translates into CASSLQPDYEQYF.